The 27 T cell receptor beta chains below were found in one sample sequenced in a study of cytomegalovirus exposure and HLA in healthy donors. The method was immunoSEQ multiplex PCR; TCRdb's version includes in-frame clones alone and lacks a portion of them. The profile shows about 89,000 clones, almost 85% of them singletons. Sequenced input: PBMCs. These receptor sequences come from a young woman in good health and CMV-seropositive.

The V and J genes are TRBV27 and TRBJ1-1, with 8 bases fitting TRBD1. Germline V gene lookup returns CDR1 MNHEY and CDR2 SMNVEV (reference sequence). V lost 0 bases, J lost 10 bases, and 13 bases stayed unmatched. CDR3 length: 16 residues. CDR3 nucleotide sequence: TGTGCCAGCAGTTTATCGATGACAGGGGTTATAAGAGGAGCTTTCTTT. Translation: CASSLSMTGVIRGAFF.

The V and J genes are TRBV28 and TRBJ2-1, with D maybe TRBD1 (7 bases). The CDR3 is made up of 12 amino acids. In germline, CDR1 is MDHEN, CDR2 SYDVKM. The V end was cut by 10 bases, the J end by 8 bases, with 15 bases between. The CDR3 DNA is TGTGCCACCCAGGGACAGCGGGATGAGCAGTTCTTC. It translates to CATQGQRDEQFF.

The chain links TRBV30 to TRBJ2-1; TRBD1 agrees at 10 bases. V shed 0 bases and J 8 bases; nucleotides not matched to a gene: 7. This CDR3 is built from 15 residues. In germline, CDR1 is GTSNPN, CDR2 SVGIG (reference sequence). As DNA, the CDR3 is TGTGCCTGGAGTGTTACGGGACAGGGGTTCCATGAGCAGTTCTTC. Its translation is CAWSVTGQGFHEQFF.

The chain is built from TRBV6-5 and TRBJ2-5; tentatively, D is TRBD2 (5 bases). CDR1 and CDR2 (germline): MNHEY, SVGAGI. This CDR3 has 15 amino acids. V was cut by 0 bases and J by 5 bases, with 13 bases left in between. The CDR3: CASSYSPLSVETQYF. The CDR3 DNA follows: TGTGCCAGCAGTTACTCCCCGCTTAGCGTGGAGACCCAGTACTTC.

The V gene is TRBV9, the J gene TRBJ2-3, with D maybe TRBD2 (6 bases). This CDR3 region has 14 residues. The germline gives CDR1 SGDLS, CDR2 YYNGEE. V lost 5 bases and J 2 bases, leaving 12 bases between the germline ends. The CDR3 reads CASSDSGPTDTQYF. The CDR3 DNA is TGTGCCAGCAGTGATAGCGGACCCACAGATACGCAGTATTTT.

V gene TRBV5-4 combines with J gene TRBJ1-1; TRBD1 matches at 7 bases. V lost 5 bases and J lost 7; bases outside the gene matches: 11. CDR1 is SGHNT and CDR2 is YYREEE in the germline V gene (reference sequence). The CDR3 runs to 14 residues. The CDR3 sequence: CASRKQGPDGEAFF. The CDR3 DNA reads TGTGCCAGCAGGAAACAGGGGCCAGACGGTGAAGCTTTCTTT.

The chain links TRBV4-1 to TRBJ2-4, with TRBD1 as a possible D gene (6 bases). Germline lookup yields CDR1 MGHRA and CDR2 YSYEKL. The CDR3 consists of 16 residues. V was pared by 1 base and J by 3 bases, with 13 bases between. The CDR3 bases are TGCGCCAGCAGCCAAGGAGTCAGGGGAGTCAAAAACATTCAGTACTTC. It specifies CASSQGVRGVKNIQYF.

The V gene is TRBV13, the J gene TRBJ1-2; D possibly corresponds to TRBD1 (6 bases). The CDR3 is 15 amino acids. V was cut by 6 bases and J by 8 bases, with 22 bases left in between. Germline CDR1 is PRHDT and CDR2 is FYEKMQ (reference sequence). The CDR3 protein is CASRSWGGPPQGYTF. CDR3 nucleotides: TGTGCCAGCAGATCATGGGGGGGGCCGCCTCAAGGCTACACCTTC.

The CDR3 loop is CASSLFSGGAQYRNEQFF. The CDR3 bases are TGTGCCAGCAGTTTATTCAGCGGGGGGGCCCAGTATAGGAATGAGCAGTTCTTC. The rearrangement joins TRBV27 to TRBJ2-1; 10 positions agree with TRBD2. This CDR3 spans 18 amino acids. The junction had 13 bases not matched to a gene; V was cut back by 1 base and J by 7 bases. Germline CDR1 MNHEY, CDR2 SMNVEV (reference sequence).

The chain carries TRBV28 and TRBJ2-3, with D possibly being TRBD1 (6 bases). The CDR3 covers 17 residues. V shed 8 bases and J shed 2 bases, with 23 bases lying between them. Looked up from germline, CDR1 is MDHEN and CDR2 is SYDVKM. The CDR3 region is CASDPWGLGHNTDTQYF. The CDR3 coding sequence is TGTGCCAGCGACCCCTGGGGATTGGGACACAACACAGATACGCAGTATTTT. The variable domain in full, completed from reference TRBV28 and TRBJ2-3, reads DVKVTQSSRYLVKRTGEKVFLECVQDMDHENMFWYRQDPGLGLRLIYFSYDVKMKEKGDIPEGYSVSREKKERFSLILESASTNQTSMYLCASDPWGLGHNTDTQYFGPGTRLTVL.

The count of this clone is one. The V call is TRBV7-9, the J call TRBJ1-2; 10 bases are shared with TRBD1. J gave up 5 bases and V 5 bases, and 11 bases lay outside the gene matches. The CDR3 spans 16 residues. The germline CDR1 and CDR2 sequences are SEHNR and FQNEAQ (reference sequence). CDR3 amino acids: CASSRGGTGEGYGYTF. The CDR3 DNA reads as TGTGCCAGCAGCCGAGGAGGGACAGGGGAAGGGTATGGCTACACCTTC.

The rearrangement joins TRBV7-2 to TRBJ1-5, with D unresolved. Deletions cut 2 bases from V and 5 bases from J, with 7 bases between. Germline V CDR1 and CDR2: SGHTA, FQGNSA. CDR3 length: 13 residues. The CDR3: CASSLPPYQPQHF. The CDR3 DNA reads as TGTGCCAGCAGCTTACCCCCCTATCAGCCCCAGCATTTT.

This clone has a single count. This chain connects TRBV11-3 to TRBJ2-2; D perhaps matches TRBD2 (7 bases). Trimming pared 4 bases from V and 4 bases from J, leaving 13 bases between. This CDR3 has 15 residues. Looked up from germline, CDR1 is SGHNT and CDR2 is YENEEA. In DNA form, the CDR3 reads TGTGCCAGCAGCTCGGGGGGCCGGGGCACCGGGGAGCTGTTTTTT. It translates to CASSSGGRGTGELFF. The full variable domain, in which reference TRBV11-3 and TRBJ2-2 provide the parts outside the CDR3, is EAGVVQSPRYKIIEKKQPVAFWCNPISGHNTLYWYLQNLGQGPELLIRYENEEAVDDSQLPKDRFSAERLKGVDSTLKIQPAELGDSAVYLCASSSGGRGTGELFFGEGSRLTVL.

This clone was seen a single time. The chain carries TRBV30 and TRBJ2-5, with TRBD1 identical over 7 bases. The germline gives CDR1 GTSNPN, CDR2 SVGIG (reference sequence). The CDR3 covers 13 residues. V trimming: 6 bases; J trimming: 2 bases; junction bases outside the gene matches: 6. The CDR3 sequence: CACDRATQETQYF. CDR3 bases: TGTGCCTGTGACAGGGCAACTCAAGAGACCCAGTACTTC.

The V call is TRBV4-3, the J call TRBJ1-1; possible D gene TRBD1, 5 bases. The CDR3 sequence is 15 residues long. The V and J ends lost 0 bases and 4 bases respectively, with 12 bases between them. Germline CDR1 and CDR2: LGHNA and YSLEER. CDR3 nucleotides: TGCGCCAGCAGCCAAGATAGACAGCTTTTCACTGAAGCTTTCTTT. This gives the protein CASSQDRQLFTEAFF.

The chain combines TRBV6-6 with TRBJ1-6; 8 bases fit TRBD1. The CDR3 totals 16 residues. J lost 0 bases, V lost 7 bases, and 5 bases had no gene match. CDR1 is MNHNY, CDR2 SVGAGI, per germline (reference sequence). CDR3 nucleotides: TGTGCCAGCATGGGACAGGAGAGCTCCTATAATTCACCCCTCCACTTT. Translated, it gives CASMGQESSYNSPLHF.

There are a few counts of this clone. J is TRBJ1-2 and V is TRBV5-5, with TRBD1 as a possible D gene (6 bases). Germline V gene lookup returns CDR1 SGHKS and CDR2 YYEKEE (reference sequence). There are 15 residues in the CDR3. Trimming removed 1 base at V and 1 base at J, with 11 bases between. The CDR3 loop is CASSLFQGNNYGYTF. CDR3 coding DNA: TGTGCCAGCAGCTTGTTTCAGGGGAATAACTATGGCTACACCTTC.

This clone was found once. The chain combines TRBV6-5 with TRBJ2-7; the D gene is possibly TRBD1 (6 bases). With 6 bases removed from V and 1 base from J, the gap between germline ends came to 13 bases. The CDR3 length is 14 residues. Germline V CDR1 and CDR2: MNHEY, SVGAGI. CDR3 bases: TGTGCCAGCAGACCCACAGGGTTTTCCTACGAGCAGTACTTC. Its translation: CASRPTGFSYEQYF.

The chain is built from TRBV2 and TRBJ1-5; D is unresolved. This CDR3 has 14 residues. Per the germline V gene, CDR1 is SNHLY and CDR2 is FYNNEI. The V and J ends lost 6 bases and 0 bases respectively, with 9 bases between them. CDR3 residues: CASSGINSNQPQHF. As DNA, the CDR3 is TGTGCCAGCAGCGGTATTAATAGCAATCAGCCCCAGCATTTT.

The rearrangement links TRBV6-1 to TRBJ2-3; tentatively, D is TRBD2 (7 bases). The CDR3 runs 14 residues. V lost 9 bases to trimming and J lost 8 bases, with 21 bases between them. Germline values: CDR1 MNHNS, CDR2 SASEGT. CDR3 loop: CASRGGEAPGTQYF. CDR3 coding DNA: TGTGCCAGTAGGGGGGGGGAAGCCCCAGGTACGCAGTATTTT.

The chain combines TRBV7-9 with TRBJ2-7; a weak D match, TRBD2 (5 bases). Germline loops: CDR1 SEHNR, CDR2 FQNEAQ (reference sequence). Deletions cut 5 bases from V and 7 bases from J, with 21 bases between. This CDR3 has 15 residues. The CDR3 nucleotides read TGTGCCAGCAGCCACCGACCAACCGGGAATCGAGAGCAGTACTTC. This translates into CASSHRPTGNREQYF.

The V call is TRBV7-6, the J call TRBJ1-6; 7 nucleotides agree with TRBD1. In germline, CDR1 is SGHVS, CDR2 FNYEAQ. CDR3 length: 16 residues. Losses at the gene ends were 5 bases for V and 1 base for J; bases not matched to a gene: 5. CDR3 nucleotide sequence: TGTGCCAGCAGCCCCGACAGGGAGTCCTATAATTCACCCCTCCACTTT. Its translation is CASSPDRESYNSPLHF.

The rearrangement uses TRBV9 and TRBJ2-5; 8 bases map to TRBD2. This CDR3 has 18 amino acids. CDR1 is SGDLS, CDR2 YYNGEE, per germline. V shed 0 bases and J 2 bases; nucleotides not matched to a gene: 12. The CDR3, as DNA: TGTGCCAGCAGCGTAGGGGTGTCTGCGGGGGGCGGGCAAGAGACCCAGTACTTC. It is translated as CASSVGVSAGGGQETQYF.

The V call is TRBV10-3, the J call TRBJ1-1, with a possible D match to TRBD1 (6 bases). From germline, CDR1 is ENHRY and CDR2 SYGVKD. V was clipped by 10 bases and J by 6 bases, with 24 bases between them. There are 15 residues in the CDR3. This CDR3 is CATGTGIKGSAEAFF. The CDR3 nucleotides read TGTGCCACGGGAACAGGGATTAAGGGCAGCGCTGAAGCTTTCTTT.

This sequence joins TRBV2 and TRBJ1-3; 9 bases line up with TRBD1. Germline assignment: CDR1 SNHLY and CDR2 FYNNEI. V was clipped by 3 bases and J by 0 bases; unmatched bases: 6. The CDR3 spans 17 residues. CDR3 in amino acids: CASSDDRGYSSGNTIYF. The CDR3 DNA reads as TGTGCCAGCAGTGACGACAGGGGGTACTCCTCTGGAAACACCATATATTTT.

The J gene is TRBJ1-4, the V gene TRBV11-2, with D unresolved. Germline V lookup: CDR1 SGHAT, CDR2 FQNNGV. The CDR3 extends over 14 amino acids. Trimming took off 3 bases at V and 1 base at J, with 6 bases between the two ends. The CDR3: CASSFSGTNEKLFF. Written as DNA, the CDR3 is TGTGCCAGCAGCTTCAGTGGAACTAATGAAAAACTGTTTTTT.

This chain joins TRBV28 and TRBJ2-3, with TRBD2 as a possible D gene (5 bases). From germline, CDR1 is MDHEN and CDR2 SYDVKM. The V end was cut by 0 bases, the J end by 1 base, with 8 bases between. The CDR3 extends over 15 amino acids. DNA for the CDR3: TGTGCCAGCAGTTTATGGTCTAGCCGCACAGATACGCAGTATTTT. Protein: CASSLWSSRTDTQYF.